A few counts support the clone carrying this T cell receptor beta chain. The library targeted TCRbeta and was prepared with unique molecular identifiers. TCRdb reprocessed the PCR reads via MiXCR and lists one record per CDR3 protein. The repertoire holds around 380,000 distinct CDR3 sequences, with under 13% as singletons. Germline assignment: CDR1 SEHNR and CDR2 FQNEAQ (reference sequence). The V end was cut by 1 base, the J end by 0 bases, with 9 bases between. CDR3 length equals 15 residues. The data derive from a study of T-cell reconstitution after alpha-beta-depleted transplantation in children.

The receptor comes from a human donor who donated a stem cell graft to a child with acute myeloid leukemia. The sequences come from PBMCs from the stem cell graft donor, collected from the stem cell graft. The chain employs TRBV7-9 and TRBJ1-1; no firm D call. The CDR3 reads CASSLGGLVNTEAFF. In DNA form, the CDR3 reads TGTGCCAGCAGCTTAGGGGGTTTGGTGAACACTGAAGCTTTCTTT.